A selection of T cell receptor beta chains follows, all from one sample in a study of beta chain features in type 1 diabetes. Only in-frame clones appear in the TCRdb table, and some are missing; sequencing was by immunoSEQ multiplex PCR. The table includes 150,000 to 160,000 clones, approximately 10% detected once. The specimen was central memory CD4+ T cells from blood. The receptors were gathered from a man aged 18 to 35 in good health. The CDR3 runs from the conserved cysteine through the conserved F or W. Each record gives: D gene, J gene, clone size, V gene, CDR3 DNA, CDR3 protein. D genes are given only for firm matches. Some rows have no size entry. The others give once, few or many, or a class for an expanded clone.

NA	TRBJ1-2	NA	TRBV28	TGTGCCATCCGACCTGACACCAGCTTAAACTATGGCTACACCTTC	CAIRPDTSLNYGYTF
TRBD1	TRBJ2-5	few	TRBV19	TGTGCCAGTAGTATTAGGGGACAGGTCAGGGCCCAGTACTTC	CASSIRGQVRAQYF
NA	TRBJ2-7	NA	TRBV20-1	TGCAGTGCTACCGCAAACTACGAGCAGTACTTC	CSATANYEQYF
NA	TRBJ1-5	NA	TRBV30	TGTGCCTGGAGTCAGGAGAGGACCTTTAGCAATCAGCCCCAGCATTTT	CAWSQERTFSNQPQHF
TRBD1	TRBJ2-7	once	TRBV14	TGTGCCAGCAGTCCCGGGACAGGGGCGATGAGCTCCTACGAGCAGTACTTC	CASSPGTGAMSSYEQYF
NA	TRBJ2-7	NA	TRBV28	TGTGCCAGCAGTTTCTCAGGGATCCTATCCTACGAGCAGTACTTC	CASSFSGILSYEQYF
NA	TRBJ1-1	NA	TRBV6-5	TGTGCCAGCATGGGGTACACTGAAGCTTTCTTT	CASMGYTEAFF
TRBD1	TRBJ2-4	NA	TRBV27	TGTGCCAGGGGCGGGACAGGGGACCCCAAAGCCAAAAACATTCAGTACTTC	CARGGTGDPKAKNIQYF
NA	TRBJ2-1	few	TRBV5-1	TGCGCCAGCATAGAGGGGACCTACATCGGGGAGCAGTTCTTC	CASIEGTYIGEQFF
NA	TRBJ1-1	once	TRBV11-2	TGTGCCAGCAGCTTAGATCCCTCGCACAGGGCGGCTTTCTTT	CASSLDPSHRAAFF
NA	TRBJ2-2	NA	TRBV7-3	TGTGCCAGCAGCCCAAGAGGGGCCGGGGAGCTGTTTTTT	CASSPRGAGELFF
TRBD2	TRBJ2-7	NA	TRBV7-2	TGTGCCAGCAGCTTGATTCGGACTAGCGGGAGAAGCAACGAGCAGTACTTC	CASSLIRTSGRSNEQYF
NA	TRBJ1-4	few	TRBV4-3	TGCGCCAGCAGCCAAGTACAGCGCCCTCCAAAGGTGTTTTTT	CASSQVQRPPKVFF
NA	TRBJ2-5	few	TRBV7-3	TGTGCCAGCAGCGTGCCGGGAGAGACCCAGTACTTC	CASSVPGETQYF
NA	TRBJ2-7	NA	TRBV16	TGTGCCAGCTTCTCAGGAATAGGGGGAGGCTACGAGCAGTACTTC	CASFSGIGGGYEQYF
NA	TRBJ1-1	many	TRBV4-2	TGTGCCAGCAGCCAAGATTCCACGACCAAAGCTTTCTTT	CASSQDSTTKAFF
NA	TRBJ2-7	once	TRBV11-3	TGTGCCAGCACCCTCCCCTACGAGCAGTACTTC	CASTLPYEQYF
NA	TRBJ2-4	NA	TRBV30	TGTGCCTGGGCCCCACAGGGCCGAAACATTCAGTACTTC	CAWAPQGRNIQYF
TRBD1	TRBJ2-7	few	TRBV7-9	TGTGCCAGCAGCTACTCCGGGACAGGGGTCGAGCAGTACTTC	CASSYSGTGVEQYF
TRBD1	TRBJ1-2	NA	TRBV5-4	TGTGCCAGCAGCTTTGGGACAGGGTATGGCTACACCTTC	CASSFGTGYGYTF
TRBD1	TRBJ2-1	few	TRBV7-2	TGTGCCAGCAGCCGACTTGGGACAGGAGGGAGCACTTACAATGAGCAGTTCTTC	CASSRLGTGGSTYNEQFF
NA	TRBJ2-7	few	TRBV4-2	TGTGCCAGCAGCCAAGTCTTTTGGGGGGCGGTTGACGAGCAGTACTTC	CASSQVFWGAVDEQYF
NA	TRBJ2-5	NA	TRBV4-2	TGTGCCAGCAGCCCTAGGGGTCAAGGAGAGACCCAGTACTTC	CASSPRGQGETQYF
TRBD1	TRBJ2-7	few	TRBV5-4	TGTGCCAGCAGCAGACCGGGACAGGTCTACGAGCAGTACTTC	CASSRPGQVYEQYF